This TCR beta chain was recovered during a study of T-cell memory formation after mild COVID-19. This clonotype was seen a few times. TCRdb passed the 5' RACE reads through MiXCR, listing each CDR3 protein once. The sample records approximately 150,000 distinct CDR3 sequences, about 14% being singletons. Germline V lookup: CDR1 SGHRS, CDR2 YFSETQ. Germline trimming cut 0 bases from V and 5 bases from J; bases unmatched to any gene: 5. This CDR3 comprises 15 residues. The source material was PBMCs or a T cell subset sorted from them (not recorded which). This sequence joins TRBV5-1 and TRBJ2-1; 7 bases map to TRBD2. The clonotype comes from an adult woman who had mild COVID-19 (a few samples of this study predate the infection). Cell type and time point are not known. In nucleotides, the CDR3 is TGCGCCAGCAGCTTGGGGTCTAGCGGAAACAATGAGCAGTTCTTC. Protein: CASSLGSSGNNEQFF.